This is a list of T cell receptor beta chains from one sample in a study of shared clonotypes between healthy human individuals. The repertoire was sequenced with immunoSEQ multiplex PCR; TCRdb's copy has only in-frame clones and lacks some. Counted here are about 750,000 clones, roughly 92% occurring once; the ten biggest clones make up 24%. The specimen sequenced was naive CD8+ T cells sorted from blood. All receptors derive from a man aged 25 to 40 in good health. The CDR3 runs from the conserved cysteine through the conserved F or W. A D gene is named only where the DNA matches it firmly.

d_call: .; cdr3_length: 14; v_call: TRBV11-2; cdr3_aa: CASSLAVTYNEQFF
d_call: TRBD1; cdr3_length: 14; v_call: TRBV7-7; cdr3_aa: CASSHTGGGETQYF
d_call: TRBD2; cdr3_length: 14; v_call: TRBV28; cdr3_aa: CASRGLAGVYEQYF
d_call: .; cdr3_length: 11; v_call: TRBV29-1; cdr3_aa: CSARDTYGYTF
d_call: TRBD1; cdr3_length: 17; v_call: TRBV5-4; cdr3_aa: CASSLRASRNRGGELFF
d_call: .; cdr3_length: 16; v_call: TRBV28; cdr3_aa: CASSLVEGGPRETQYF
d_call: TRBD2; cdr3_length: 16; v_call: TRBV7-6; cdr3_aa: CASSLGSSGSRYEQYF
d_call: .; cdr3_length: 14; v_call: TRBV10-3; cdr3_aa: CAIRESTGSLEQFF
d_call: TRBD2; cdr3_length: 16; v_call: TRBV7-9; cdr3_aa: CASSPTLAEFQETQYF
d_call: .; cdr3_length: 14; v_call: TRBV28; cdr3_aa: CASSSDSSTDTQYF
d_call: TRBD2; cdr3_length: 16; v_call: TRBV19; cdr3_aa: CASGDRLAVNTGELFF
d_call: .; cdr3_length: 15; v_call: TRBV7-2; cdr3_aa: CASSLVPRSSYEQYF
d_call: .; cdr3_length: 13; v_call: TRBV30; cdr3_aa: CAWSPGQSYEQYF
d_call: .; cdr3_length: 11; v_call: TRBV29-1; cdr3_aa: CSVEDVNEQFF
d_call: .; cdr3_length: 12; v_call: TRBV21-1; cdr3_aa: CAGGTVNTEAFF
d_call: TRBD2; cdr3_length: 18; v_call: TRBV4-3; cdr3_aa: CASVTELAAASGTGELFF
d_call: TRBD1; cdr3_length: 15; v_call: TRBV19; cdr3_aa: CASSIGGGTGETQYF
d_call: .; cdr3_length: 13; v_call: TRBV7-8; cdr3_aa: CASSLRLVYEQYF
d_call: .; cdr3_length: 15; v_call: TRBV6-5; cdr3_aa: CASSYGQGRSYEQYF
d_call: .; cdr3_length: 14; v_call: TRBV18; cdr3_aa: CASSPSGPTGELFF
d_call: .; cdr3_length: 18; v_call: TRBV6-1; cdr3_aa: CASSEADPAGGITDTQYF
d_call: .; cdr3_length: 14; v_call: TRBV7-9; cdr3_aa: CASSLVTGSDEQYF
d_call: .; cdr3_length: 16; v_call: TRBV10-2; cdr3_aa: CASSSFRGVNQETQYF
d_call: TRBD2; cdr3_length: 15; v_call: TRBV7-9; cdr3_aa: CASSHGTSGYNEQFF
d_call: .; cdr3_length: 15; v_call: TRBV27; cdr3_aa: CASSWSSLSTGELFF
d_call: TRBD2; cdr3_length: 17; v_call: TRBV4-1; cdr3_aa: CASSSRAGGGGRDEQFF
d_call: .; cdr3_length: 16; v_call: TRBV28; cdr3_aa: CASSPHRGGDNQPQHF
d_call: TRBD1; cdr3_length: 17; v_call: TRBV28; cdr3_aa: CASSLYRGQVSNQPQHF
d_call: .; cdr3_length: 12; v_call: TRBV6-1; cdr3_aa: CASSEINYEQYF
d_call: .; cdr3_length: 11; v_call: TRBV27; cdr3_aa: CASGTSYEQYF
d_call: .; cdr3_length: 14; v_call: TRBV2; cdr3_aa: CASTKRSLPDTQYF
d_call: .; cdr3_length: 14; v_call: TRBV6-5; cdr3_aa: CASSYVSGEETQYF
d_call: .; cdr3_length: 18; v_call: TRBV11-2; cdr3_aa: CASRQTITGGSGANVLTF
d_call: .; cdr3_length: 14; v_call: TRBV10-1; cdr3_aa: CASSEGGKSYEQYF
d_call: TRBD2; cdr3_length: 19; v_call: TRBV9; cdr3_aa: CASSVEGLAADWGYNEQFF
d_call: .; cdr3_length: 15; v_call: TRBV18; cdr3_aa: CASSLRDSSTDTQYF
d_call: TRBD2; cdr3_length: 16; v_call: TRBV15; cdr3_aa: CATSSQLAGYADTQYF
d_call: .; cdr3_length: 14; v_call: TRBV19; cdr3_aa: CASSPKLSYDEQYF
d_call: .; cdr3_length: 18; v_call: TRBV4-1; cdr3_aa: CASSQDGGGTGVADTQYF
d_call: TRBD2; cdr3_length: 17; v_call: TRBV5-6; cdr3_aa: CASRPHGLADGNNEQFF
d_call: .; cdr3_length: 17; v_call: TRBV7-7; cdr3_aa: CASSSPPLTTYQETQYF